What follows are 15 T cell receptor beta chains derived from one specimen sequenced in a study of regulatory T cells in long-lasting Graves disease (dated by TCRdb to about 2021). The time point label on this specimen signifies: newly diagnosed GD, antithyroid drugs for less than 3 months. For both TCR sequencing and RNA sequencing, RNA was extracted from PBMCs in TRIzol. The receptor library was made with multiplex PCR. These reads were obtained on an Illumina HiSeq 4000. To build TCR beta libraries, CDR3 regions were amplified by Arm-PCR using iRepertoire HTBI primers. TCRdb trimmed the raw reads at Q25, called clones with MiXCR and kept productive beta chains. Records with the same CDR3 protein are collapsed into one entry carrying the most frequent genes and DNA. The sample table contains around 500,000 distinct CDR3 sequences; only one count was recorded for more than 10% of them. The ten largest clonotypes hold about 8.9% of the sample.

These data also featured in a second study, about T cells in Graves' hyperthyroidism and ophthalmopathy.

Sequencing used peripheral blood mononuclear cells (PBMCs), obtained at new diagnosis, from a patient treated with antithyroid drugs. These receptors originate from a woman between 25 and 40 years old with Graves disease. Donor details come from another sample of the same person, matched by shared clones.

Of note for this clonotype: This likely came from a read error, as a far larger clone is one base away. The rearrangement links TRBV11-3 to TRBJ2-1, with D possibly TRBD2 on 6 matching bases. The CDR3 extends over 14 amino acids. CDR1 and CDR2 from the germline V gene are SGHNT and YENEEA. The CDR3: CANSLAATANEQFF. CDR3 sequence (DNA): TGTGCCAACAGCTTAGCGGCGACAGCTAATGAGCAGTTCTTC.

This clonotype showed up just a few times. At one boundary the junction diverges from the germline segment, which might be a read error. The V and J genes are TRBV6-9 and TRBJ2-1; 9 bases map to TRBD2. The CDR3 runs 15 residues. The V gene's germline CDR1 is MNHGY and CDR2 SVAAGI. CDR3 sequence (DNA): TGCGCCAGCAGTGCCGGGACTAGCTATCGCAATGAGCAGTCCTTC. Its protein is CASSAGTSYRNEQSF.

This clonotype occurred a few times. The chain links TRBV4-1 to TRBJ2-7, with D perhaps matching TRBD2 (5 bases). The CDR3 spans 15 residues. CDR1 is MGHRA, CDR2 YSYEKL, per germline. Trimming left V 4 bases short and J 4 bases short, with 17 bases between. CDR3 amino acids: CASSPLGLRTYEQYF. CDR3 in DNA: TGCGCCAGCAGCCCTCTAGGATTAAGGACTTACGAGCAGTACTTC.

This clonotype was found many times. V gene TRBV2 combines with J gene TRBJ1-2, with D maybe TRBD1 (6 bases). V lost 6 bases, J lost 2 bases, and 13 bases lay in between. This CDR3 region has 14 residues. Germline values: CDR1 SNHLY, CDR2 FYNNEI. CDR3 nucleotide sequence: TGTGCCAGCAGGTCTGGACAGACGAACTATGGCTACACCTTC. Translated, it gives CASRSGQTNYGYTF.

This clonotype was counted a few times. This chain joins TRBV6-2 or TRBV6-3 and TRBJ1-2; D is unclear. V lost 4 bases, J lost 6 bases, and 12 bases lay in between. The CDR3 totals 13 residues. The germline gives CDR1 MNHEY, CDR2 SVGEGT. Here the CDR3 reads CASSSWWRNGYTF. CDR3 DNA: TGTGCCAGCAGTTCCTGGTGGAGGAATGGCTACACCTTC.

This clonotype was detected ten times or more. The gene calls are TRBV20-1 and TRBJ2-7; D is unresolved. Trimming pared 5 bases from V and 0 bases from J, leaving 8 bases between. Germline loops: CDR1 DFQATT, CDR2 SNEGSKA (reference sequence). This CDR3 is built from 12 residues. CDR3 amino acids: CSAGKASYEQYF. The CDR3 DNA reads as TGCAGTGCTGGAAAGGCCTCCTACGAGCAGTACTTC.

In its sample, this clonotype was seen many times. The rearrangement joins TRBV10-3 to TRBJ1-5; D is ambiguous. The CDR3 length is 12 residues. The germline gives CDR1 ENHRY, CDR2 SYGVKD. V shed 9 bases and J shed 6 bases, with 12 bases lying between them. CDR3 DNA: TGTGCCATGGATTGGGGAGGTCAGCCCCAGCATTTT. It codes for CAMDWGGQPQHF.

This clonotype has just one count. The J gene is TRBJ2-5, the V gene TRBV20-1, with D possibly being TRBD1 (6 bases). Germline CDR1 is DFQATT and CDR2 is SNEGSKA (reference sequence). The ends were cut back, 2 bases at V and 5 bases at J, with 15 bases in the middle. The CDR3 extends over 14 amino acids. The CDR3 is CSARIQGVGETQYF. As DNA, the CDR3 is TGCAGTGCTAGAATACAGGGCGTGGGGGAGACCCAGTACTTC.

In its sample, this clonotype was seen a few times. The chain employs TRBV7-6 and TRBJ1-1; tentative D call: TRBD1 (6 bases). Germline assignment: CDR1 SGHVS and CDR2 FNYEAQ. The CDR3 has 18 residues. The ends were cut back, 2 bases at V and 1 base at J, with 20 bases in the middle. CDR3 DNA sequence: TGTGCCAGCAGCTTATCGTTTAGTGGTGGCAGGGGGAACACTGAAGCTTTCTTT. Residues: CASSLSFSGGRGNTEAFF.

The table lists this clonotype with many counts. The CDR3 loop reads CSASRDPYNEQFF. CDR3 DNA sequence: TGCAGTGCTAGTCGGGACCCGTACAATGAGCAGTTCTTC. The genes are TRBV20-1 and TRBJ2-1; D possibly matches TRBD1 or TRBD2 (5 bases each). The V gene lost 3 bases and the J gene lost 4 bases, with 10 bases spanning the gap. Germline V gives CDR1 DFQATT, CDR2 SNEGSKA (reference sequence). The CDR3 totals 13 residues.

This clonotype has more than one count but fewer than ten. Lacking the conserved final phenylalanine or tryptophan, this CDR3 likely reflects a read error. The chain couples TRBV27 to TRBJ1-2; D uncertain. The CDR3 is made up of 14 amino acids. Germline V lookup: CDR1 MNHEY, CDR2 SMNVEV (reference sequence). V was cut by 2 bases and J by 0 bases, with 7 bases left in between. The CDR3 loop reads CASSLLNSNYGYTL. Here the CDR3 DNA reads TGTGCCAGCAGTTTACTCAATTCTAACTATGGCTACACCCTC.

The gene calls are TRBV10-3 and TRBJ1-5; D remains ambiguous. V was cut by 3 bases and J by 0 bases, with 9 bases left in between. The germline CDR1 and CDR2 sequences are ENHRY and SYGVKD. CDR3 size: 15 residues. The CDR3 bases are TGTGCCATCAGTGATTCAACAGATAGCAATCAGCCCCAGCATTTT. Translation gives CAISDSTDSNQPQHF.

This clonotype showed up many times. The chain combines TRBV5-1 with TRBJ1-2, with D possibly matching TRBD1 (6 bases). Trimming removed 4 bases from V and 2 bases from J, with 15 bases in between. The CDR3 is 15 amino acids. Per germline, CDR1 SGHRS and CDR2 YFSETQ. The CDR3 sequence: CASSITRGVNYGYTF. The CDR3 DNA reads TGCGCCAGCAGCATCACAAGGGGGGTGAACTATGGCTACACCTTC.

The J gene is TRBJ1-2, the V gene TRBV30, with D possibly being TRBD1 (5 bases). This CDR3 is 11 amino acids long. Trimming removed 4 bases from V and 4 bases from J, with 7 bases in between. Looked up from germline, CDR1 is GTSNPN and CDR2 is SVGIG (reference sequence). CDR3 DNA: TGTGCCTGGACCCAGGGCTATGGCTACACCTTC. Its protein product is CAWTQGYGYTF.

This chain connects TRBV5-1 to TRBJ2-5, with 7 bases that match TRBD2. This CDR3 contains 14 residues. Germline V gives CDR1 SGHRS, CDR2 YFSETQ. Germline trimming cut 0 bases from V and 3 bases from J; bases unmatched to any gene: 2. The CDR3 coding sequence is TGCGCCAGCAGCTTGGGTACTAGCGAAGAGACCCAGTACTTC. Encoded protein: CASSLGTSEETQYF.